The 26 T cell receptor beta chains listed next were all sequenced from one sample in a study of T cells in women clearing cervical HPV infection. Produced via immunoSEQ multiplex PCR; TCRdb's table is partial and in-frame only. The sample yields about 23,000 clones, of which the top ten take up roughly 3%. Material for sequencing was blood buffy coat. Receptors were obtained from a woman between 18 and 70 years old with a cervical HPV16 infection that either progressed to CIN3+ or cleared (not recorded which).

A note on this clone: With the read ending 3 residues before the CDR3 end, the germline J gene is used to fill in that end. The chain uses TRBV20-1 and TRBJ1-2; D is unresolved. Germline lookup yields CDR1 DFQATT and CDR2 SNEGSKA (reference sequence). V dropped 3 bases and J dropped 7 bases, with 12 bases sitting between them. The CDR3 contains 12 residues. The part of the CDR3 DNA that was read is TGCAGTGCTAGGCGGGAGTCAGTTGGC. This codes for CSARRESVG. The full CDR3 protein is CSARRESVGYTF.

On this clone: Read data end 3 residues before the CDR3 end; the end is taken from the germline J gene. This chain uses TRBV7-8 with TRBJ2-1; TRBD2 matches at 7 bases. Per germline, CDR1 SGHVS and CDR2 FQNEAQ. CDR3 length: 14 amino acids. The junction had 8 bases not matched to a gene; V was cut back by 7 bases and J by 5 bases. This CDR3 is CASNRLSGNNEQFF. The DNA read from the CDR3 is TGTGCCAGCAATCGACTAAGCGGGAACAATGAG.

A word on this clone: Read data end 3 residues before the CDR3 end; the end is taken from the germline J gene. This chain links TRBV7-3 with TRBJ2-1; 7 bases fit TRBD2. The CDR3 contains 14 residues. Trimming cost V 4 bases and J 6 bases; bases outside gene matches: 6. CDR1 is SGHTA, CDR2 FQGTGA, per germline. CDR3 sequence reads: CASSSSGVINEQFF. CDR3 DNA (partial): TGTGCCAGCAGCTCTAGCGGAGTGATCAATGAG.

The CDR3: CASSERQGSNYGYTF. CDR3 DNA, as far as it was read: TGTGCCAGCAGTGAACGGCAGGGTTCTAACTATGGC. The chain couples TRBV2 to TRBJ1-2; a weak D match, TRBD1 (5 bases). The read comes to an end 3 residues before the CDR3 does, leaving the germline J gene to fill in the end. The CDR3 extends over 15 amino acids. Germline values: CDR1 SNHLY, CDR2 FYNNEI. V was cut by 2 bases and J by 0 bases, with 10 bases left in between.

About this clone: The read terminates 3 residues ahead of where the CDR3 ends, so the germline J gene completes it. The chain couples TRBV20-1 to TRBJ1-4; tentative D call: TRBD1 (5 bases). Germline-derived CDR1 and CDR2 are DFQATT and SNEGSKA (reference sequence). This CDR3 contains 15 residues. V shed 3 bases and J shed 4 bases, with 15 bases lying between them. CDR3 amino acids: CSARPPGVLNEKLFF. CDR3 bases read: TGCAGTGCTAGGCCCCCGGGGGTCCTTAATGAAAAA.

A word on this clone: The read ends 3 residues shy of where the CDR3 ends; the end is completed using the germline J gene. The J gene is TRBJ2-7, the V gene TRBV29-1; 7 bases are shared with TRBD1. Germline CDR1 is SQVTM and CDR2 is ANQGSEA. The CDR3 covers 16 residues. Losses at the gene ends were 6 bases for V and 2 bases for J; bases not matched to a gene: 16. Partial CDR3 DNA: TGCAGCGTCGCCTCCTTTTGGGACAGACCTCCCTACGAG. Amino acids: CSVASFWDRPPYE. The whole CDR3 sequence is CSVASFWDRPPYEQYF.

Comments on this clone: The read gets to within 3 residues of the CDR3 end, and the germline J gene fills in the rest. This sequence joins TRBV20-1 and TRBJ2-7; TRBD1 is a possible D gene (6 bases). CDR3 length: 11 residues. The germline V gene has CDR1 DFQATT and CDR2 SNEGSKA (reference sequence). The V and J ends lost 6 bases and 6 bases respectively, with 12 bases between them. Here the CDR3 reads CSAPLGAEQYF. The CDR3 bases that were read are TGCAGTGCCCCCCTGGGGGCCGAG.

Notes on this clone: The missing CDR3 end, 3 residues past where the read stops, is filled in from the germline J gene. The chain carries TRBV20-1 and TRBJ1-3; 8 positions agree with TRBD1. Germline V lookup: CDR1 DFQATT, CDR2 SNEGSKA (reference sequence). This CDR3 contains 16 residues. V lost 0 bases to trimming and J lost 4 bases; unmatched junction nucleotides: 8. CDR3 DNA, as far as it was read: TGCAGTGCTAGAGATCTGCAGGGGGCATACGGAAACACC. It translates to CSARDLQGAYGNT. The CDR3 in full is CSARDLQGAYGNTIYF.

To note about this clone: The CDR3 goes on 3 residues after the read ends, and that part is filled in from the germline J gene. The chain has TRBV20-1 and TRBJ2-3; 14 nucleotides align to TRBD2. There are 22 residues in the CDR3. V was clipped by 0 bases and J by 8 bases; unmatched bases: 25. Germline V gives CDR1 DFQATT, CDR2 SNEGSKA (reference sequence). Here the CDR3 reads CSARDSGTGTSGSVGLLGTQYF. Incomplete CDR3 DNA: TGCAGTGCTAGAGATTCGGGAACCGGGACTAGCGGGAGTGTTGGGCTGTTAGGTACG.

A remark on this clone: Sequencing ends 3 residues short of the CDR3 end; the germline J gene provides the rest. V gene TRBV28 combines with J gene TRBJ2-7, with 9 bases lining up with TRBD2. This CDR3 has 14 residues. The J segment lost 2 bases and the V segment lost 6 bases, leaving 5 bases of the junction unmatched. Germline loops: CDR1 MDHEN, CDR2 SYDVKM. The CDR3 DNA, read in part, is TGTGCCAGCAGGCCGGGACTAGCAACCTACGAG. It specifies CASRPGLATYE. In full, the CDR3 reads CASRPGLATYEQYF. The complete variable domain, with remaining parts taken from reference TRBV28 and TRBJ2-7, reads DVKVTQSSRYLVKRTGEKVFLECVQDMDHENMFWYRQDPGLGLRLIYFSYDVKMKEKGDIPEGYSVSREKKERFSLILESASTNQTSMYLCASRPGLATYEQYFGPGTRLTVT.

For this clone: The read terminates 3 residues ahead of where the CDR3 ends, so the germline J gene completes it. This chain joins TRBV18 and TRBJ2-3; tentative D call: TRBD1 (6 bases). CDR1 and CDR2 (germline): KGHSH, LQKENI. Trimming cost V 4 bases and J 1 base, with 12 bases left between them. This CDR3 region has 15 residues. The CDR3 protein is CASSLRGQRTDTQYF. The DNA read from the CDR3 is TGTGCCAGCTCACTCAGGGGTCAACGCACAGATACG. The full variable domain, rest sourced from reference TRBV18 and TRBJ2-3, is NAGVMQNPRHLVRRRGQEARLRCSPMKGHSHVYWYRQLPEEGLKFMVYLQKENIIDESGMPKERFSAEFPKEGPSILRIQQVVRGDSAAYFCASSLRGQRTDTQYFGPGTRLTVL.

With respect to this clone: The read stops 3 residues short of the end of the CDR3; the missing end is completed from the germline J gene. The rearrangement uses TRBV5-1 and TRBJ2-5, with 8 positions matching TRBD2. This CDR3 spans 15 amino acids. Germline CDR1 and CDR2: SGHRS and YFSETQ. Incomplete CDR3 DNA: TGCGCCAGCAGCTTTCGGGGGGGCTTGACAGATACC. Translated, it gives CASSFRGGLTDT. The entire CDR3 is CASSFRGGLTDTQYF.

CDR3 sequence: CASSMGTPNSPLFF. Incomplete CDR3 DNA: TGTGCCAGTAGTATGGGGACACCCAATTCACCG. The V call is TRBV19, the J call TRBJ2-2, with a tentative D call TRBD1 (6 bases). Coverage ceases 3 residues before the CDR3 finishes, and the germline J gene fills in the end. Germline CDR1 is LNHDA and CDR2 is SQIVND (reference sequence). This CDR3 comprises 14 residues. The complete variable domain, with remaining parts taken from reference TRBV19 and TRBJ2-2, reads DGGITQSPKYLFRKEGQNVTLSCEQNLNHDAMYWYRQDPGQGLRLIYYSQIVNDFQKGDIAEGYSVSREKKESFPLTVTSAQKNPTAFYLCASSMGTPNSPLFFGEGSRLTVL.

Turning to this clone: The read ends 3 residues before the CDR3 terminus; that terminus is restored from the germline J gene. The chain uses TRBV6-2 or TRBV6-3 and TRBJ1-1; D not resolved. The germline gives CDR1 MNHEY, CDR2 SVGEGT. This CDR3 region has 15 residues. Trimming shortened V by 6 bases and J by 6 bases, and 20 bases separated the two germline ends. CDR3 sequence reads: CASRLSRVQLAEAFF. CDR3 bases read: TGTGCCAGCAGACTCTCAAGGGTACAATTAGCTGAA.

As concerns this clone: The read comes to an end 3 residues before the CDR3 does, leaving the germline J gene to fill in the end. The V and J genes are TRBV7-8 and TRBJ2-3, with D possibly matching TRBD1 (6 bases). The CDR3 is 14 amino acids. Germline values: CDR1 SGHVS, CDR2 FQNEAQ. The CDR3 bases that were read are TGTGCCAGCAGCCTATCCCAGGGGAATCAGCCG. Its protein product is CASSLSQGNQP. The complete CDR3 sequence is CASSLSQGNQPQYF.

A word on this clone: The sequenced fragment ends 3 residues before the CDR3 boundary, so the rest is inferred from the germline J gene. The gene calls are TRBV6-1 and TRBJ1-1, with a weak D call TRBD1 (5 bases). This CDR3 is built from 15 residues. Germline V gene sequence: CDR1 MNHNS, CDR2 SASEGT. Trimming took 4 bases from V and 1 from J, leaving 13 bases between them. CDR3 DNA, as far as it was read: TGTGCCAGCAGTGGGGGCCAGGCGTCGAACACTGAA. This sequence encodes CASSGGQASNTE. The whole CDR3 is CASSGGQASNTEAFF.

On this clone itself: The read ends 3 residues early relative to the CDR3; the germline J gene fills the gap. V and J are TRBV7-2 and TRBJ2-7; no clear D. The V gene's germline CDR1 is SGHTA and CDR2 FQGNSA. The CDR3 has 14 amino acids. The germline V and J ends were trimmed by 1 base and 2 bases, with 9 bases remaining between them. The CDR3 loop is CASSLDGGTYEQYF. The DNA read from the CDR3 is TGTGCCAGCAGCTTAGACGGCGGTACCTACGAG.

Concerning this clone: The CDR3 end falls 3 residues outside the read, so it is completed with the germline J gene. V gene TRBV5-6 combines with J gene TRBJ2-7, with D perhaps matching TRBD2 (6 bases). Looked up from germline, CDR1 is SGHDT and CDR2 is YYEEEE. V was clipped by 5 bases and J by 4 bases, with 16 bases between them. The CDR3 consists of 14 residues. The CDR3: CASRILAGHYEQYF. The CDR3 DNA, read in part, is TGTGCCAGCAGGATACTAGCAGGTCATTACGAG. The complete variable domain, with remaining parts taken from reference TRBV5-6 and TRBJ2-7, reads DAGVTQSPTHLIKTRGQQVTLRCSPKSGHDTVSWYQQALGQGPQFIFQYYEEEERQRGNFPDRFSGHQFPNYSSELNVNALLLGDSALYLCASRILAGHYEQYFGPGTRLTVT.

A remark on this clone: The missing CDR3 end, 3 residues past where the read stops, is filled in from the germline J gene. J is TRBJ2-2 and V is TRBV7-8; a possible D gene is TRBD2 (6 bases). The germline V gene has CDR1 SGHVS and CDR2 FQNEAQ. V was clipped by 1 base and J by 1 base, with 13 bases between them. The CDR3 is 17 residues long. The CDR3 protein is CASSLDFARGNTGELFF. CDR3 DNA, as far as it was read: TGTGCCAGCAGCTTAGATTTTGCGCGGGGGAACACCGGGGAG. Together with reference TRBV7-8 and TRBJ2-2, the CDR3 gives the full variable domain: GAGVSQSPRYKVAKRGQDVALRCDPISGHVSLFWYQQALGQGPEFLTYFQNEAQLDKSGLPSDRFFAERPEGSVSTLKIQRTQQEDSAVYLCASSLDFARGNTGELFFGEGSRLTVL.

Regarding this clone: The read gets to within 3 residues of the CDR3 end, and the germline J gene fills in the rest. Other DNA variants within this sample encode the same CDR3. V usage is TRBV2 and J usage is TRBJ1-6; weak D call: TRBD1 (5 bases). From germline, CDR1 is SNHLY and CDR2 FYNNEI. The CDR3 contains 14 residues. Trimming shortened V by 9 bases and J by 4 bases, and 13 bases separated the two germline ends. The CDR3 loop reads CASLRDSYNSPLHF. The sequenced CDR3 bases are TGTGCCAGTCTCCGTGACAGTTATAATTCACCC.

Remarks on this clone: Coverage ceases 3 residues before the CDR3 finishes, and the germline J gene fills in the end. The chain joins TRBV18 to TRBJ1-4, with D tentatively TRBD1 (6 bases). The CDR3 is made up of 15 amino acids. Germline-derived CDR1 and CDR2 are KGHSH and LQKENI. CDR3 protein: CASSPSTGLGSPLFF. Incomplete CDR3 DNA: TGTGCCAGCTCACCATCGACAGGTCTTGGTTCACCA.

As concerns this clone: Read coverage stops 3 residues before the CDR3 terminus; the germline J gene supplies the remainder. V is TRBV7-9 and J is TRBJ2-7; the match to TRBD1 covers 9 bases. The CDR3 loop spans 14 amino acids. Germline V CDR1 and CDR2: SEHNR, FQNEAQ (reference sequence). V shed 5 bases, J shed 2 bases, and the junction held 4 bases outside the gene matches. CDR3 region: CASSRQGEPYEQYF. The DNA read from the CDR3 is TGTGCCAGCAGCCGACAGGGGGAACCCTACGAG.

Points on this clone: The sequence runs out 3 residues before the end of the CDR3; the remainder is reconstructed from the germline J gene. V usage is TRBV2 and J usage is TRBJ2-1, with 8 bases lining up with TRBD1. CDR1 and CDR2 from the germline V gene are SNHLY and FYNNEI. V shed 2 bases and J 7 bases; nucleotides not matched to a gene: 7. This CDR3 spans 15 amino acids. CDR3 sequence reads: CASSEQGASLNEQFF. Incomplete CDR3 DNA: TGTGCCAGCAGTGAACAGGGGGCGTCGTTGAATGAG.

To note about this clone: Read data end 3 residues before the CDR3 end; the end is taken from the germline J gene. The gene calls are TRBV29-1 and TRBJ1-2, with 8 bases matching TRBD1. The CDR3 has 14 residues. CDR1 is SQVTM, CDR2 ANQGSEA, per germline. Incomplete CDR3 DNA: TGCAGCGTTGAACCCTACAGGGGGGAGTGGGGC. Protein product: CSVEPYRGEWG. The full-length CDR3 reads as CSVEPYRGEWGYTF.

Note on this clone: The CDR3 is cut off 3 residues early in the read; its end comes from the germline J gene. The rearrangement uses TRBV5-1 and TRBJ2-7; 9 bases map to TRBD1. V was clipped by 4 bases and J by 3 bases; unmatched bases: 8. From germline, CDR1 is SGHRS and CDR2 YFSETQ. This CDR3 has 15 residues. This CDR3 is CASSAPGTGYYEQYF. The sequenced part of the CDR3 DNA is TGCGCCAGCAGCGCCCCGGGGACAGGGTACTACGAG.

A word on this clone: The read stops 3 residues short of the end of the CDR3; the missing end is completed from the germline J gene. This chain uses TRBV30 with TRBJ1-5; TRBD1 might be the D (6 bases). CDR3 size: 15 residues. From germline, CDR1 is GTSNPN and CDR2 SVGIG (reference sequence). V was pared by 0 bases and J by 0 bases, with 9 bases between. CDR3 in amino acids: CAWSVRTDSNQPQHF. Incomplete CDR3 DNA: TGTGCCTGGAGTGTACGGACAGATAGCAATCAGCCC. The whole variable domain, remainder taken from reference TRBV30 and TRBJ1-5, is SQTIHQWPATLVQPVGSPLSLECTVEGTSNPNLYWYRQAAGRGLQLLFYSVGIGQISSEVPQNLSASRPQDRQFILSSKKLLLSDSGFYLCAWSVRTDSNQPQHFGDGTRLSIL.